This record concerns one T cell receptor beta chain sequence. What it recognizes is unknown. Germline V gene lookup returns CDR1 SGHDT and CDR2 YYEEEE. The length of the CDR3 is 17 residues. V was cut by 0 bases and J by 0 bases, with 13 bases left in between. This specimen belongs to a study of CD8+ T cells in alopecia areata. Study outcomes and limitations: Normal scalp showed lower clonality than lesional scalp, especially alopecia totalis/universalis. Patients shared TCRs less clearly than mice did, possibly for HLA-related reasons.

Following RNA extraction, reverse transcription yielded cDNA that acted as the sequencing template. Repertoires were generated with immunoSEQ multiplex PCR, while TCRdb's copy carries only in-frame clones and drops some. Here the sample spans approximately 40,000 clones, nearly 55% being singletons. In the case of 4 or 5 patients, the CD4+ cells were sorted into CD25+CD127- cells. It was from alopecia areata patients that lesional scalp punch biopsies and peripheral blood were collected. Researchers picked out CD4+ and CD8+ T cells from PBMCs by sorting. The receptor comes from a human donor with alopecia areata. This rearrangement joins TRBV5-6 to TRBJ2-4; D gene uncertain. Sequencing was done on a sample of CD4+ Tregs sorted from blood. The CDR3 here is CASSLGPGTIAKNIQYF. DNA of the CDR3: TGTGCCAGCAGCTTGGGGCCAGGCACTATAGCCAAAAACATTCAGTACTTC.